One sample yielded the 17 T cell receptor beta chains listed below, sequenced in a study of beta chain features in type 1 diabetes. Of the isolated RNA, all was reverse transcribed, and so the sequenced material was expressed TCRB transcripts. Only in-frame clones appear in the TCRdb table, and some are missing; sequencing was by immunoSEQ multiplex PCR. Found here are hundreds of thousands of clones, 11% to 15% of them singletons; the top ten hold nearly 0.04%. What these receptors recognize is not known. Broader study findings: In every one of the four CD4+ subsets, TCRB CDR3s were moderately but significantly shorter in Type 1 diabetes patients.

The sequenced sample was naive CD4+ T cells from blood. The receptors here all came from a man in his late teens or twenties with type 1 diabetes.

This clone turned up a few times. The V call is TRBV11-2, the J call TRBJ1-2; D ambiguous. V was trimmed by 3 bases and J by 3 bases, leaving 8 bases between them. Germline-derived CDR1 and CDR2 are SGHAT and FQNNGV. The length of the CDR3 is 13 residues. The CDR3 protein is CASSLGRDYGYTF. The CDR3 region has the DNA TGTGCCAGCAGCTTGGGCAGAGACTATGGCTACACCTTC.

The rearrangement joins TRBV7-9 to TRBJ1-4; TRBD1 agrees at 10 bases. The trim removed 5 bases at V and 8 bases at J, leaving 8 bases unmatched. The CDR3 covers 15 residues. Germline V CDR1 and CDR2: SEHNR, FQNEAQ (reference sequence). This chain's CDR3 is CASSPLDRGNEKLFF. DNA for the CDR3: TGTGCCAGCAGCCCCCTGGACAGGGGGAACGAAAAACTGTTTTTT. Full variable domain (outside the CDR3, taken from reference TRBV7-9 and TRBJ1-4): DTGVSQNPRHKITKRGQNVTFRCDPISEHNRLYWYRQTLGQGPEFLTYFQNEAQLEKSRLLSDRFSAERPKGSFSTLEIQRTEQGDSAMYLCASSPLDRGNEKLFFGSGTQLSVL.

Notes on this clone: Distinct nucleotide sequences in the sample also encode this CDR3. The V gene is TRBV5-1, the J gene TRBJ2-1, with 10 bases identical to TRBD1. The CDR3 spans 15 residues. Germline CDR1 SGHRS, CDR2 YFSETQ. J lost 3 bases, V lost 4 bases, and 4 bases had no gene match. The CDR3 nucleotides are TGCGCCAGCAGCCCCGGGACAGGGGTCTACAATGAGCAGTTCTTC. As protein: CASSPGTGVYNEQFF.

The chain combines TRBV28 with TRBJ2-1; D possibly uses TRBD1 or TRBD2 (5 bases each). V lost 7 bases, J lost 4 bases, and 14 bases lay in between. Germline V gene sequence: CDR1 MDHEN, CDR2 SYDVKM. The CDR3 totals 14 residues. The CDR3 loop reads CASIEGQLYNEQFF. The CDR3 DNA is TGTGCCAGCATAGAGGGGCAGTTATACAATGAGCAGTTCTTC.

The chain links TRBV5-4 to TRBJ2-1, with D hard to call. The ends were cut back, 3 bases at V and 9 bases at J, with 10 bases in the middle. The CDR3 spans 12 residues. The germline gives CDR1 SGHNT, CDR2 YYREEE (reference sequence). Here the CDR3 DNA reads TGTGCCAGCAGCTATTTAGCAATTGAGCAGTTCTTC. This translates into CASSYLAIEQFF.

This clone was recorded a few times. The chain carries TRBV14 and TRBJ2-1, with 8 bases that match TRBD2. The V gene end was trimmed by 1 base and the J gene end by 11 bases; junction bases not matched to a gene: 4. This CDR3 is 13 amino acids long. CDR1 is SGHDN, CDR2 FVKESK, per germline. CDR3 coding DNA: TGTGCCAGCAGCCAAGCTGGCGGGAGGAAGCAGTTCTTC. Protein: CASSQAGGRKQFF.

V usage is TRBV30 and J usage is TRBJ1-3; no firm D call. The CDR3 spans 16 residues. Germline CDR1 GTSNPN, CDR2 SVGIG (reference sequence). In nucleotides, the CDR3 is TGTGCTTTTTCCTCCACCCGGGCCCTAAAGGGAAACACCATATATTTT. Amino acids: CAFSSTRALKGNTIYF.

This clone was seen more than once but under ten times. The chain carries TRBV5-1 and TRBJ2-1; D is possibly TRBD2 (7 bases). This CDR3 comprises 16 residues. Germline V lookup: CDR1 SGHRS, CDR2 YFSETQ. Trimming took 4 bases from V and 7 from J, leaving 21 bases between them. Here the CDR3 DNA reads TGCGCCAGCAGCCCCCCGGGGAGGGGGGCAATGAATGAGCAGTTCTTC. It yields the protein CASSPPGRGAMNEQFF.

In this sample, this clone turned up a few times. The CDR3 region is CASSPTGGADTQYF. CDR3 coding DNA: TGTGCCAGCAGCCCAACAGGGGGGGCAGATACGCAGTATTTT. V gene TRBV11-2 combines with J gene TRBJ2-3; TRBD1 might be the D (8 bases). V lost 5 bases and J 4 bases, leaving 13 bases between the germline ends. The CDR3 spans 14 residues. The germline V gene has CDR1 SGHAT and CDR2 FQNNGV. The full variable domain, its missing parts supplied by reference TRBV11-2 and TRBJ2-3, is EAGVAQSPRYKIIEKRQSVAFWCNPISGHATLYWYQQILGQGPKLLIQFQNNGVVDDSQLPKDRFSAERLKGVDSTLKIQPAKLEDSAVYLCASSPTGGADTQYFGPGTRLTVL.

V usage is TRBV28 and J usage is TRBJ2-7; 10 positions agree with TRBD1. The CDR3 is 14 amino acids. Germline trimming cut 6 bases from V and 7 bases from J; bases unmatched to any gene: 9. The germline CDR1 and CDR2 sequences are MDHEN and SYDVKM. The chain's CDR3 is CASSLGQGFGEQYF. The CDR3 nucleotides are TGTGCCAGCAGCCTGGGACAGGGGTTCGGGGAGCAGTACTTC.

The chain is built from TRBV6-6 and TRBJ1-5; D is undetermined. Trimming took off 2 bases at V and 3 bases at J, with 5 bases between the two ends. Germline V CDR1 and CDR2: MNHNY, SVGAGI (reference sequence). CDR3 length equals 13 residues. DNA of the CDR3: TGTGCCAGCAGTTACGGGCACAATCAGCCCCAGCATTTT. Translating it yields CASSYGHNQPQHF.

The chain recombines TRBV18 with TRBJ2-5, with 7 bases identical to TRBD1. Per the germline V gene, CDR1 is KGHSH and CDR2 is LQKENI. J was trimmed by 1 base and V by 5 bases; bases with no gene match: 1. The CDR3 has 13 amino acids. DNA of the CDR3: TGTGCCAGCTCAGGGGACAGCCAAGAGACCCAGTACTTC. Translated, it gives CASSGDSQETQYF.

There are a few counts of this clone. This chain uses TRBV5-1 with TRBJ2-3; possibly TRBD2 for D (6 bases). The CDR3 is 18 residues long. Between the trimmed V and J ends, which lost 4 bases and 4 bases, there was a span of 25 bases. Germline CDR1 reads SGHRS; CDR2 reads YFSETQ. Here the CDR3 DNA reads TGCGCCAGCAGCACTCCCTACTCGGTGGGGAGGATCGCAGATACGCAGTATTTT. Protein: CASSTPYSVGRIADTQYF. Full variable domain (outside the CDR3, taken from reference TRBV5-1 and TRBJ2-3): KAGVTQTPRYLIKTRGQQVTLSCSPISGHRSVSWYQQTPGQGLQFLFEYFSETQRNKGNFPGRFSGRQFSNSRSEMNVSTLELGDSALYLCASSTPYSVGRIADTQYFGPGTRLTVL.

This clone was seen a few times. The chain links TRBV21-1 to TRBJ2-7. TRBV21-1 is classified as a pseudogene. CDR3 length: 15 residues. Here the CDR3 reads CASSKVREKAYEQYF. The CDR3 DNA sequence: TGTGCCAGCAGCAAAGTTAGAGAGAAGGCCTACGAGCAGTACTTC.

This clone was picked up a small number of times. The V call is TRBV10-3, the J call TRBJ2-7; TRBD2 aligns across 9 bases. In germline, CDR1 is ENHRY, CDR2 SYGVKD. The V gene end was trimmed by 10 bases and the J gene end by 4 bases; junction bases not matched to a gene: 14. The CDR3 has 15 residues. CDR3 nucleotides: TGTGCCACGGACAAGGCGGCTAGCGGGGCGTACGAGCAGTACTTC. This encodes CATDKAASGAYEQYF.

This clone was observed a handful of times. CDR3 in amino acids: CASSVSPTSASSYEQYF. The DNA of the CDR3 is TGTGCCAGCAGCGTAAGCCCGACTAGCGCGAGCTCCTACGAGCAGTACTTC. This chain uses TRBV9 with TRBJ2-7; 8 positions agree with TRBD2. CDR1 and CDR2 (germline): SGDLS, YYNGEE. The CDR3 contains 17 residues. Trimming took 1 base from V and 0 from J; bases not matched to a gene: 9.

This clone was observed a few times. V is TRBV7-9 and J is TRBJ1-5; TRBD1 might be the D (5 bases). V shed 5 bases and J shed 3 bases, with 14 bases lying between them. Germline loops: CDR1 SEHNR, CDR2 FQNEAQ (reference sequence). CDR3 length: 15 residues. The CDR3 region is CASSLGAGLNQPQHF. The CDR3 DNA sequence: TGTGCCAGCAGCCTAGGGGCGGGGCTCAATCAGCCCCAGCATTTT. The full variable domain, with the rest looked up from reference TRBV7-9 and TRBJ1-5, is DTGVSQNPRHKITKRGQNVTFRCDPISEHNRLYWYRQTLGQGPEFLTYFQNEAQLEKSRLLSDRFSAERPKGSFSTLEIQRTEQGDSAMYLCASSLGAGLNQPQHFGDGTRLSIL.